Listed below are T cell receptor beta chains from one sample, sequenced in a study of cytotoxic CD8 clonotypes in ibrutinib-treated CLL. The table came from immunoSEQ multiplex PCR; TCRdb's copy has only in-frame clones and leaves some out. The repertoire includes roughly 250,000 clones, under 75% of them detected once, and 15% sits in the top ten. The sequencing here drew on PBMCs, taken after 24 months of ibrutinib treatment. All receptors derive from a human donor with chronic lymphocytic leukemia. CDR3s include the opening cysteine and the closing phenylalanine or tryptophan. A D gene is named only where the DNA matches it firmly. Rows may omit the clone size; those that give it use once, few, many or a size class.

D gene,clone size,J gene,V gene,CDR3 protein,CDR3 DNA
TRBD2,NA,TRBJ2-7,TRBV19,CASSKAGTSGSYEQYF,TGTGCCAGTAGCAAGGCCGGGACTAGCGGATCCTACGAGCAGTACTTC
NA,NA,TRBJ2-1,TRBV28,CASKAIRGGKEQFF,TGTGCCAGCAAAGCGATACGGGGCGGAAAGGAACAGTTCTTC
NA,NA,TRBJ2-7,TRBV29-1,CSVRMSSYEQYF,TGCAGCGTCCGAATGAGCTCCTACGAGCAGTACTTC
NA,NA,TRBJ1-4,TRBV6-1,CASEEGGTNEKLFF,TGTGCCAGCGAGGAGGGAGGCACTAATGAAAAACTGTTTTTT
NA,NA,TRBJ2-2,TRBV7-3,CASSLNSPPSGELFF,TGTGCCAGCAGCTTAAACAGCCCTCCATCCGGGGAGCTGTTTTTT
TRBD1,NA,TRBJ1-5,TRBV27,CASSFSGTGGLRNQPQHF,TGTGCCAGCAGTTTCTCCGGGACAGGGGGTCTTAGGAATCAGCCCCAGCATTTT
TRBD1,NA,TRBJ1-2,TRBV6-5,CASSQDRNHGYTF,TGTGCCAGCAGTCAGGACAGGAATCATGGCTACACCTTC
NA,few,TRBJ2-7,TRBV28,CASSPRLEQYF,TGTGCCAGCAGCCCCCGCCTGGAGCAGTACTTC
TRBD2,NA,TRBJ2-7,TRBV27,CASRGLAGGREQYF,TGTGCCAGCAGAGGACTAGCGGGAGGGCGAGAGCAGTACTTC
NA,NA,TRBJ1-5,TRBV9,CASSVDGYQPQHF,TGTGCCAGCAGCGTTGACGGTTATCAGCCCCAGCATTTT
NA,NA,TRBJ2-7,TRBV19,CASGVYEQYF,TGTGCCAGTGGGGTTTACGAGCAGTACTTC
TRBD1,few,TRBJ1-2,TRBV28,CASRDSLQSVYGYTF,TGTGCCAGTAGGGACAGTCTCCAGAGCGTCTATGGCTACACCTTC
NA,NA,TRBJ2-5,TRBV5-6,CASSFGREETQYF,TGTGCCAGCAGCTTTGGAAGGGAGGAGACCCAGTACTTC
NA,few,TRBJ1-5,TRBV28,CATWRGYSNQPQHF,TGTGCCACCTGGCGGGGTTATAGCAATCAGCCCCAGCATTTT